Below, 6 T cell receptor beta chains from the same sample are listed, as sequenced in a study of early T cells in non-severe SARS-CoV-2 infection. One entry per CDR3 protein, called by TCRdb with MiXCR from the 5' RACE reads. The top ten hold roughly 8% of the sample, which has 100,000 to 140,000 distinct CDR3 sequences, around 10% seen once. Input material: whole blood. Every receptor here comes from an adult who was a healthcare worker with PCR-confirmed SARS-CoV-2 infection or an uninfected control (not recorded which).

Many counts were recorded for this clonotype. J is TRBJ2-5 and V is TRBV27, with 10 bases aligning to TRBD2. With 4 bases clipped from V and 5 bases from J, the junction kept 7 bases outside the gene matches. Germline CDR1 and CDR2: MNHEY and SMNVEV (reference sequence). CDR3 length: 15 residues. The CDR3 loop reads CASSSPSGSTETQYF. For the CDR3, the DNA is TGTGCCAGCAGTTCCCCTAGCGGGAGTACCGAGACCCAGTACTTC.

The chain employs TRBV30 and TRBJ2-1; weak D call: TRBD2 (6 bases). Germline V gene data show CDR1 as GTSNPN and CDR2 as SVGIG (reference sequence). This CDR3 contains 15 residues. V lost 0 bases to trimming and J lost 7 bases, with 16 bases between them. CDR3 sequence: CAWSVGDARGNEQFF. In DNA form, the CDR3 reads TGTGCCTGGAGTGTGGGGGACGCTCGGGGGAATGAGCAGTTCTTC.

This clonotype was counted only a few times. The CDR3, as DNA: TGTGCCAGCAGCCCCCGGAGAGCGGGAGTAAATGAGCAGTTCTTC. It yields the protein CASSPRRAGVNEQFF. The rearrangement joins TRBV27 to TRBJ2-1, with 8 bases lining up with TRBD2. Germline values: CDR1 MNHEY, CDR2 SMNVEV (reference sequence). Trimming took 6 bases from V and 7 from J; bases not matched to a gene: 11. This CDR3 spans 15 amino acids.

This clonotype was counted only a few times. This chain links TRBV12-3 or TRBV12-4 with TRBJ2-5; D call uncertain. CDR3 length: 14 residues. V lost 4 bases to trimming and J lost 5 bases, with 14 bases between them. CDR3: CASSSWALGETQYF. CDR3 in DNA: TGTGCCAGCAGTTCTTGGGCGTTGGGGGAGACCCAGTACTTC.

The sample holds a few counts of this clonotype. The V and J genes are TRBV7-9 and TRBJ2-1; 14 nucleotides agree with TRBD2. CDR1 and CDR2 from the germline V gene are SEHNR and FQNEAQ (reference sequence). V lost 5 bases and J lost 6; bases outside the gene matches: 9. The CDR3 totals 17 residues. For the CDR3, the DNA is TGTGCCAGCAGCCCAGGACTAGCGGGAGGTTCGGGCAATGAGCAGTTCTTC. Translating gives CASSPGLAGGSGNEQFF.

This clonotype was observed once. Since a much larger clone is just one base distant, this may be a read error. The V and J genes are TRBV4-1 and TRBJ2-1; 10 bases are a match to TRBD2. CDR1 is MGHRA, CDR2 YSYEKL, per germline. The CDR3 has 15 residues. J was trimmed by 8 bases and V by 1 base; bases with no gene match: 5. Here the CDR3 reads CASSQGTSGGHEQFF. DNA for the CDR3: TGCGCCAGCAGCCAAGGGACTAGCGGAGGGCATGAGCAGTTCTTC.